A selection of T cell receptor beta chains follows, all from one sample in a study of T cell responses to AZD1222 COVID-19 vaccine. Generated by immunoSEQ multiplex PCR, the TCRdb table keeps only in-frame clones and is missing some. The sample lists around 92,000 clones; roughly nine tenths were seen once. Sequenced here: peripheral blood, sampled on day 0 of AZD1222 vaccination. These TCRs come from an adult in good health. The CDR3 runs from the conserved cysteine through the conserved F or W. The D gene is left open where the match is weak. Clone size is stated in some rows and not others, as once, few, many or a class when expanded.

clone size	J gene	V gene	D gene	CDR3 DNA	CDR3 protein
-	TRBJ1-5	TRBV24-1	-	TGTGCCACCAGTGAGAGGGGACAAGAAGGCAATCAGCCCCAGCATTTT	CATSERGQEGNQPQHF
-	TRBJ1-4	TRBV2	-	TGTGCCAGCACCAACCCCAAAGGAGCAGGGAACGAAAAACTGTTTTTT	CASTNPKGAGNEKLFF
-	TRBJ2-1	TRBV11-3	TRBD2	TGTGCCAGCAGCCTAGGACTAGCGGCTGACAATGAGCAGTTCTTC	CASSLGLAADNEQFF
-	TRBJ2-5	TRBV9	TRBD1	TGTGCCAGCAGCTTTACCGGGACAGGGTTATCCCAAGAGACCCAGTACTTC	CASSFTGTGLSQETQYF
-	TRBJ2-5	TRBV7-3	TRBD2	TGTGCCAGCAGCCCGGGACTAGCGGGGGCGACCCAAGAGACCCAGTACTTC	CASSPGLAGATQETQYF
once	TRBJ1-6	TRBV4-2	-	TGTGCCAGCAGCCAAGAGGCGGATAATTCACCCCTCCACTTT	CASSQEADNSPLHF
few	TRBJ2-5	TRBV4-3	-	TGCGCCAGCAGCCAAGTGGGCGAGGGGGAGGAGACCCAGTACTTC	CASSQVGEGEETQYF
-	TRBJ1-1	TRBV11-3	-	TGTGCCACCTCCTTAGGGGTAAACACTGAAGCTTTCTTT	CATSLGVNTEAFF
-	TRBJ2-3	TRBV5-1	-	TGCGCCAGCAGCTCGGGGGACAGCACAGATACGCAGTATTTT	CASSSGDSTDTQYF
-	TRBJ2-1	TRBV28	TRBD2	TGTGCCAGCAGTTCGCTAATAGCGGGGGGGGTTAGCTCCTACAATGAGCAGTTCTTC	CASSSLIAGGVSSYNEQFF
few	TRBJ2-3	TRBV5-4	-	TGTGCCAGCAGCTTTCAGCAGGCATTCGGCACAGATACGCAGTATTTT	CASSFQQAFGTDTQYF
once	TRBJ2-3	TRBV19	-	TGTGCCAGTAGTCTTAGCGGTCTTAGCACAGATACGCAGTATTTT	CASSLSGLSTDTQYF
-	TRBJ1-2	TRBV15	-	TGTGCCACCAGCAGAGGCCGACAGGCGATGATTGGCTACACCTTC	CATSRGRQAMIGYTF
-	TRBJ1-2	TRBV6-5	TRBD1	TGTGCCAGCCAGCCCGGGACAGGGCGAGGCTACACCTTC	CASQPGTGRGYTF
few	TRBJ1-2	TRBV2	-	TGTGCCAGCAGTCCCGGGACGGCGTACGGCTACACCTTC	CASSPGTAYGYTF
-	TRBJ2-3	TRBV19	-	TGTGCCAGTAGTGCAGGCAGACACACAGATACGCAGTATTTT	CASSAGRHTDTQYF
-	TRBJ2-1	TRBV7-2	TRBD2	TGTGCCAGCAGCTTAGGGACTAGATTGGGTGAGCAGTTCTTC	CASSLGTRLGEQFF
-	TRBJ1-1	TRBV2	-	TGTGCCAGCAGTACAGGGAGGGACACTGAAGCTTTCTTT	CASSTGRDTEAFF
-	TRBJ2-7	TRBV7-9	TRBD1	TGTGCCAGCGTCCGGGAGCGACAGGGGGCGGGGGAGCAGTACTTC	CASVRERQGAGEQYF
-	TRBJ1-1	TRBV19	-	TGTGCCAGTAGTATCCAGATACTAAACACTGAAGCTTTCTTT	CASSIQILNTEAFF
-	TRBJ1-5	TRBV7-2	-	TGTGCCAGCAGCTTAGTCAGGGGTGGCAATCAGCCCCAGCATTTT	CASSLVRGGNQPQHF
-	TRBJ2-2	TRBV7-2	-	TGTGCCAGCAGCTTAGACCCCGGGGAGCTGTTTTTT	CASSLDPGELFF
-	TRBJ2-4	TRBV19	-	TGTGCCAGTAGTACTGAGGGGGGGAACATTCAGTACTTC	CASSTEGGNIQYF
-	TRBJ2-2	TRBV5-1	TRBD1	TGCGCCAGCAGCTTCCGGGACAGGGGGCACACCGGGGAGCTGTTTTTT	CASSFRDRGHTGELFF
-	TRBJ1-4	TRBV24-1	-	TGTGCCACCTCATTATACGGGACTAATGAAAAACTGTTTTTT	CATSLYGTNEKLFF
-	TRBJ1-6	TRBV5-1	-	TGCGCCAGCAGTCGGGATAATTCACCCCTCCACTTT	CASSRDNSPLHF
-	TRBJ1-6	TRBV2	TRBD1	TGTGCCAGCAGTCCACAGGGACAGGGTTCACCCCTCCACTTT	CASSPQGQGSPLHF
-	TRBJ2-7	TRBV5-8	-	TGTGCCAGCAGCCCTTATCAAGAGGGGGGAGAGCAGTACTTC	CASSPYQEGGEQYF
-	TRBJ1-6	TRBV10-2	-	TGCGCCAGCAGTGATGGGCCCGGGAATTCACCCCTCCACTTT	CASSDGPGNSPLHF
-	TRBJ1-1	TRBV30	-	TGTGCCTGGAGTGTGGGGGCGCGCCTCTGGACTGAAGCTTTCTTT	CAWSVGARLWTEAFF
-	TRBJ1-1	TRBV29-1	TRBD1	TGCAGCGGAGGACAGGGGCCAAACACTGAAGCTTTCTTT	CSGGQGPNTEAFF
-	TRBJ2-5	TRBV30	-	TGTGCCTGGAGTTCTGCTGCAGGGAAGACCCAGTACTTC	CAWSSAAGKTQYF
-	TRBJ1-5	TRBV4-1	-	TGCGCCAGCAGCCAAGATCTACGGGTCACTAGCAATCAGCCCCAGCATTTT	CASSQDLRVTSNQPQHF
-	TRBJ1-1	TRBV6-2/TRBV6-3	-	TGTGCCAGCAGTTACAGTCAGGGGACTGAAGCTTTCTTT	CASSYSQGTEAFF
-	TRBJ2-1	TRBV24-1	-	TGTGCCACCAGTGGCACAGCACTTAATGAGCAGTTCTTC	CATSGTALNEQFF
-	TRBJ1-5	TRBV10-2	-	TGCGCCAGCAGGACAGTAAGCAATCAGCCCCAGCATTTT	CASRTVSNQPQHF
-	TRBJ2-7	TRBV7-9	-	TGTGCCAGCAGCTCCCGACGTGGGGCAGGGTTCCACGAGCAGTACTTC	CASSSRRGAGFHEQYF
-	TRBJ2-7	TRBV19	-	TGTGCCAGTAGTGCGCGATCCTACGAGCAGTACTTC	CASSARSYEQYF
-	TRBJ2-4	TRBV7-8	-	TGTGCCAGCAGCTTAATCAGGGGTTCGGACATTCAGTACTTC	CASSLIRGSDIQYF
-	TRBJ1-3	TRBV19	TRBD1	TGTGCCAGTGGGACAGTCAACTCTGGAAACACCATATATTTT	CASGTVNSGNTIYF
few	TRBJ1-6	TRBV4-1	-	TGCGCCAGCAGCCTAGAAGATAATTCACCCCTCCACTTT	CASSLEDNSPLHF
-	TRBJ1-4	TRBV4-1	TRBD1	TGCGCCAGCAGCCAGCTCGACAGGGGTAATGAAAAACTGTTTTTT	CASSQLDRGNEKLFF
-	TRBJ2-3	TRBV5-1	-	TGCGCCAGCAGCTTGGGGGAAGATACGCAGTATTTT	CASSLGEDTQYF
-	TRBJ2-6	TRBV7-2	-	TGTGCCAGCAGCTTAGACAGTTTCTCTGGGGCCAACGTCCTGACTTTC	CASSLDSFSGANVLTF
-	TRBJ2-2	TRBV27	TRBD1	TGTGCCAGCAGACGGACAGGGGGCGCAGGGGAAACCGGGGAGCTGTTTTTT	CASRRTGGAGETGELFF
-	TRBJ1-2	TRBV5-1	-	TGCGCCAGCAGCCGGGACTATGGCTACACCTTC	CASSRDYGYTF
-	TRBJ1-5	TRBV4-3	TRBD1	TGCGCCAGCAGCCAAGACGCAACAGGGGGCCATCAGCCCCAGCATTTT	CASSQDATGGHQPQHF
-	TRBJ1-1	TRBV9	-	TGTGCCAGCAGCGCCACCGAGGTGGGGGGTAGAGGGACTGAAGCTTTCTTT	CASSATEVGGRGTEAFF
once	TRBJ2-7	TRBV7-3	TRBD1	TGCATTGGACAGGGGGCCTACGAGCAGTACTTC	CIGQGAYEQYF